This is a list of T cell receptor beta chains from one sample in a study of tumor and adjacent non-tumor tissue in lung cancer. Each CDR3 protein is one row after TCRdb ran MiXCR on the multiplex PCR reads. The data show approximately 76,000 distinct CDR3 sequences, around two thirds seen once. The source material was lung tumor tissue. The receptors were sampled from a woman aged 70-85 years with non-small cell lung cancer. CDR3s include the opening cysteine and the closing phenylalanine or tryptophan. A D gene is named only where the DNA matches it firmly. The size of a clone is reported for some rows only, either as once, few or many, or as a class for expanded clones.

CDR3aa	CDR3nt	j_gene	v_gene	d_gene	abundance
CASSLEGLACYEQYF	TGTGCCAGCAGCTTAGAGGGACTAGCGTGTTACGAGCAGTACTTC	TRBJ2-7	TRBV7-9	TRBD2	few
CASSDIGAWNQPQHF	TGTGCCAGCAGCGACATTGGGGCATGGAATCAGCCCCAGCATTTT	TRBJ1-5	TRBV6-1	.	medium-sized
CASSLGPAGGYEQYF	TGTGCCAGCAGCTTAGGCCCAGCGGGAGGCTACGAGCAGTACTTC	TRBJ2-7	TRBV11-2	TRBD2	once
CAWSIGTSGSTDTQYF	TGTGCCTGGAGTATTGGGACTAGCGGGAGCACAGATACGCAGTATTTT	TRBJ2-3	TRBV30	TRBD2	many
CASRLAGVDTQYF	TGTGCCAGCCGATTGGCAGGGGTGGATACGCAGTATTTT	TRBJ2-3	TRBV12-3/TRBV12-4	.	.
CASSTRHGFDGYTF	TGTGCCAGCAGTACCCGACATGGGTTCGATGGCTATACCTTC	TRBJ1-2	TRBV6-6	.	.
CASSPEAVWFEQYF	TGTGCCAGCAGTCCAGAAGCGGTATGGTTCGAGCAGTATTTC	TRBJ2-7	TRBV6-5	.	.
CCVALARFYEQYF	TGTTGCGTTGCGTTAGCTCGGTTCTACGAGCAGTACTTC	TRBJ2-7	TRBV29-1	.	.
CASSGVSTTEAFF	TGTGCCAGCAGTGGAGTCAGTACCACTGAAGCTTTCTTT	TRBJ1-1	TRBV2	.	.
CASSPDCDGTYEQYF	TGTGCCAGCAGCCCCGACTGTGATGGCACCTACGAGCAGTACTTC	TRBJ2-7	TRBV12-3/TRBV12-4	.	.
CSASPLRVSLSYNEQFF	TGCAGTGCTAGCCCCCTTAGGGTAAGTCTGTCCTACAATGAGCAGTTCTTC	TRBJ2-1	TRBV20-1	.	.
CASSLMTKSGFLSDQYF	TGTGCCAGTAGTCTAATGACGAAGAGCGGATTTTTGAGTGATCAGTACTTC	TRBJ2-7	TRBV12-3/TRBV12-4	.	few
CVSSLVGSYEQYF	TGTGTCAGCAGCTTAGTGGGCTCCTACGAGCAGTACTTC	TRBJ2-7	TRBV11-3	.	.
CAGSFTLKTGELFF	TGTGCCGGCAGTTTTACATTGAAAACCGGGGAGCTGTTTTTT	TRBJ2-2	TRBV5-6	.	.
CASSYAGLAGRSCEQYF	TGTGCCAGCAGTTACGCAGGACTAGCGGGACGTTCCTGCGAGCAGTATTTC	TRBJ2-7	TRBV6-2/TRBV6-3	TRBD2	.
CTSSQDWATNTGGPFF	TGTACCAGCAGCCAAGATTGGGCCACGAACACCGGGGGGCCGTTTTTT	TRBJ2-2	TRBV4-2	.	.
CASNFLRDGTNYGYTF	TGCGCCAGCAATTTCCTCCGGGACGGTACTAACTATGGCTACACCTTC	TRBJ1-2	TRBV6-5	.	.
CASSAHQSTLNSGELFF	TGTGCCAGCAGCGCCCATCAATCGACATTGAACAGCGGGGAGCTGTTTTTT	TRBJ2-2	TRBV11-3	.	.
CASSRDREDEQFF	TGTGCCAGCAGCAGGGACAGGGAGGATGAGCAATTCTTC	TRBJ2-1	TRBV12-3/TRBV12-4	TRBD1	.
CASSLAQGAQYGANVLTF	TGCGCCAGCAGCTTGGCCCAGGGGGCGCAGTATGGGGCCAACGTCCTGACTTTC	TRBJ2-6	TRBV5-1	TRBD1	.
CASQPRAVGNQPQHF	TGTGCCAGCCAGCCCCGGGCAGTGGGCAATCAGCCCCAGCATTTT	TRBJ1-5	TRBV6-5	.	large
CASSHGTDPSTDSQYF	TGTGCCAGCAGCCACGGGACAGACCCTAGCACAGATAGCCAGTATTTT	TRBJ2-3	TRBV7-9	TRBD1	.
CTSRQGQISYNEQFF	TGCACCAGCAGGCAAGGTCAGATCTCCTACAATGAGCAGTTCTTC	TRBJ2-1	TRBV4-1	.	once
CASNHQTENTEAIF	TGCGCCAGCAACCACCAGACAGAGAACACTGAAGCTATCTTT	TRBJ1-1	TRBV4-1	.	.